This T cell receptor (beta chain) came from a study of T-cell reconstitution after alpha-beta-depleted transplantation in children. Study results and limitations: Elevated TCRbeta diversity at day 60 was traced, in some patients, to surviving recipient T cells and thymic progenitors. Where alpha-beta T cells came from about two months after transplant was reportedly several hundred expanded graft clones. T-cell numbers and diversity, one year after transplant, stemmed largely from T cells that were newly produced.

This clonotype has ten or more counts. Antigen: not known. As it was prepared, the TCRbeta library received unique molecular identifiers. From the PCR reads, TCRdb called clonotypes with MiXCR, one entry per CDR3 protein. Found here are more than 400,000 distinct CDR3 sequences, about 40% of them singletons; the top ten hold 27%. CDR3 length: 13 amino acids. J gave up 6 bases and V 10 bases, and 7 bases lay outside the gene matches. Looked up from germline, CDR1 is SNHLY and CDR2 is FYNNEI. The gene calls are TRBV2 and TRBJ2-7, with 12 bases fitting TRBD1. This TCR came from a girl aged 2-10 years with aplastic anemia, due to receive a stem cell transplant. The sequencing used PBMCs, collected before TCRalphabeta/CD19-depleted stem cell transplant. Here the CDR3 DNA reads TGTGCCATCGGAGAGGGACAGGGGGCCGAGCAGTACTTC. It is translated as CAIGEGQGAEQYF. Full variable domain (outside the CDR3, taken from reference TRBV2 and TRBJ2-7): EPEVTQTPSHQVTQMGQEVILRCVPISNHLYFYWYRQILGQKVEFLVSFYNNEISEKSEIFDDQFSVERPDGSNFTLKIRSTKLEDSAMYFCAIGEGQGAEQYFGPGTRLTVT.